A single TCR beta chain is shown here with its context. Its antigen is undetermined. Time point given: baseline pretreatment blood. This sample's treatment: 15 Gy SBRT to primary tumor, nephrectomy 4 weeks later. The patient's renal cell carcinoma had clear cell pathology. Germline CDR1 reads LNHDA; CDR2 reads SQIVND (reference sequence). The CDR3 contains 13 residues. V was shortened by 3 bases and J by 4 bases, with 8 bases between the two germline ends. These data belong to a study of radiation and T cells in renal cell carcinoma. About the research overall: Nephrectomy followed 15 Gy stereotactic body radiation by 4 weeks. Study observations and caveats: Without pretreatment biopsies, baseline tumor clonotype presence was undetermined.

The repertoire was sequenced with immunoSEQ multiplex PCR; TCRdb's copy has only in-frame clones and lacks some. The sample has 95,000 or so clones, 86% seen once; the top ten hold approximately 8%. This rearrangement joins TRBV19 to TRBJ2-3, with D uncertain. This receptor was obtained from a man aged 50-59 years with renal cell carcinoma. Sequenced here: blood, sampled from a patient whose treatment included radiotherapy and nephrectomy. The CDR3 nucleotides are TGTGCCAGTAGTATCGGCACTCCAGATACGCAGTATTTT. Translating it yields CASSIGTPDTQYF.